This T cell receptor (beta chain) was recovered during a study of T-cell reconstitution after alpha-beta-depleted transplantation in children. Unique molecular identifiers were used to barcode this TCRbeta library. TCRdb called the PCR reads again in MiXCR, with one record for every CDR3 protein. Found here are 300,000 to 400,000 distinct CDR3 sequences, roughly 14% of them singletons; the top ten hold about 4%. This clonotype was found many times. V lost 9 bases to trimming and J lost 7 bases; unmatched junction nucleotides: 14. The CDR3 has 14 residues. The chain combines TRBV12-3 or TRBV12-4 with TRBJ2-5, with 7 bases lining up with TRBD2. The clonotype comes from a human donor who donated a stem cell graft to a child with Fanconi anemia. Sequencing used PBMCs, obtained from the stem cell graft. The CDR3 is CASTNERGPGTQYF. In DNA, the CDR3 is TGTGCCAGTACGAACGAGCGGGGACCCGGGACCCAGTACTTC.